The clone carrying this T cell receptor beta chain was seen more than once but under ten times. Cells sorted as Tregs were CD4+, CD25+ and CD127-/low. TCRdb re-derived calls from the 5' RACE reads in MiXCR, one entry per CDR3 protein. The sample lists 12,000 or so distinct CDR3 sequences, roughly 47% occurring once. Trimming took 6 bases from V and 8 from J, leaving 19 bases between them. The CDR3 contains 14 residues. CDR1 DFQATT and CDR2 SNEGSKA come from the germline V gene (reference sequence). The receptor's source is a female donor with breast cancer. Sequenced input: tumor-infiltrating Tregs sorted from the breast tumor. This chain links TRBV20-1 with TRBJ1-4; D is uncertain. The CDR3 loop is CSAPRPETGEKLFF. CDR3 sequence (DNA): TGCAGTGCCCCTAGGCCCGAGACGGGGGAAAAACTGTTTTTT.